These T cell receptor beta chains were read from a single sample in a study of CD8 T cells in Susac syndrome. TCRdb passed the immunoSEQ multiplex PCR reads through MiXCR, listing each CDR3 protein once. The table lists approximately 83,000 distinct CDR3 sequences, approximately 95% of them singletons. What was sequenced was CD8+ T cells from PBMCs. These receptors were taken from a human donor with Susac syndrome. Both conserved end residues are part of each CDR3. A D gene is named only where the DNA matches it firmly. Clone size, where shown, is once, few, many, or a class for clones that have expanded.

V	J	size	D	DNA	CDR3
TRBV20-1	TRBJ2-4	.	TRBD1	TGCAGTGCTGACAGGGGACTAGCCAAAAACATTCAGTACTTC	CSADRGLAKNIQYF
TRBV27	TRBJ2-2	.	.	TGTGCCAGCAGCCGCCAGGCGGTCGGGGAGCTGTTTTTT	CASSRQAVGELFF
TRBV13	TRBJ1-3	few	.	TGTGCCAGCAGCTCCACGGGTGGAAACACCATATATTTT	CASSSTGGNTIYF
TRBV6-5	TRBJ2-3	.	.	TGTGCCAGCAGTTCTACCGACCCTTTCACAGATACGCAGTATTTT	CASSSTDPFTDTQYF
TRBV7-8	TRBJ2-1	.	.	TGTGCCAGCAGCTCCTCGGAGCAGTCTGAGGAGCAGTTCTTC	CASSSSEQSEEQFF
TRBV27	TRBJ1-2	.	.	TGTGCCAGCAGCGCATCCCTTGACGTCAACTATGGCTACACCTTC	CASSASLDVNYGYTF
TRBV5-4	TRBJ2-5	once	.	TGTGCCAGCAGCTTGGCCTTCGACAGCCAGCAAGAGACCCAGTACTTC	CASSLAFDSQQETQYF
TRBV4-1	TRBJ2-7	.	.	TGCGCCAGCAGCGAGACAGAAGATTACGAGCAGTACTTC	CASSETEDYEQYF
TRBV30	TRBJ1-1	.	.	TGTGCCTGGACCCTGGCCCCTGGGACTTTCTTT	CAWTLAPGTFF
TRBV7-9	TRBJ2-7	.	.	TGTGCCAGCAGCTCCCCGGGGATTGGACCCTACGAGCAGTACTTC	CASSSPGIGPYEQYF
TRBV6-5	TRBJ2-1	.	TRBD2	TGTGCCAGCAACGGGGGGGCCGACAATGAGCAGTTCTTC	CASNGGADNEQFF
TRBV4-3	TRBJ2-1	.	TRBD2	TGCGCCAGCAGCTTAGGGACTAGCGGGGGTGAGCAGTTCTTC	CASSLGTSGGEQFF
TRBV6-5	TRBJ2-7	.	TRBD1	TGTGCCAGCATGTCAGGGACAGGGAACATCTACGAGCAGTACTTC	CASMSGTGNIYEQYF
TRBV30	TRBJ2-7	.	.	TGTGCCTGGAGGAGTGAATACGAGCAGTACTTC	CAWRSEYEQYF
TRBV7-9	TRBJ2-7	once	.	TGTGCCAGCAGCTTAATTCCTAGCGAATCCTACGAGCAGTACTTC	CASSLIPSESYEQYF
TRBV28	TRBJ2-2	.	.	TGTGCCAGCAGTTCACACGCTGGATTGGACACCGGGGAGCTGTTTTTT	CASSSHAGLDTGELFF
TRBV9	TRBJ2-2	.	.	TGTGCCAGCAGCGGGAGGAAGGACATCGCGAACACCGGGGAGCTGTTTTTT	CASSGRKDIANTGELFF
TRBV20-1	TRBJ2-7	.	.	TGCAGTGCTGGCTACGAGCAGTACTTC	CSAGYEQYF
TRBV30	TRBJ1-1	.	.	TGTGCCTGGAGTGTCGGCCCTGAAGCTTTCTTT	CAWSVGPEAFF
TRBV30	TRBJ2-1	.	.	TGTGCCTGGCTAGGGGTGAATGAGCAGTTCTTC	CAWLGVNEQFF
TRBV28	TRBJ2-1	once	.	TGTGCCAGCAACCCTCGTGGTAGTCGGGATGAGCAGTTCTTC	CASNPRGSRDEQFF
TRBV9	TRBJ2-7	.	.	TGTGCCAGCAGCGTAGGGGGAGGCGTGACAGCCTACGAGCAGTACTTC	CASSVGGGVTAYEQYF
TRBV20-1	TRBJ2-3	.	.	TGCAGTGCTAGGGGGACTGCACAGGGCGGCACATATACGCAGTATTTT	CSARGTAQGGTYTQYF
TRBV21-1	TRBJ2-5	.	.	TGTGCCAGCAGCAAAGGGATCCGGGCCATAAAAGAGACCCAGTACTTC	CASSKGIRAIKETQYF
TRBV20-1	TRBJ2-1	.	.	TGCAGTGCTGACCGGCTAAAGACGGGGGGCTTCTACAATGAGCAGTTCTTC	CSADRLKTGGFYNEQFF
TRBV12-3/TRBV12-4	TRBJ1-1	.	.	TGTGCCAGCAGTTTGGGGGGGTATTCACCCCCTGAAGCTTTCTTT	CASSLGGYSPPEAFF
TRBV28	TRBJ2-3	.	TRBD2	TGTGCCAGCAGTTTCTCAACTAGCGGGAGAGGTACAGATACGCAGTATTTT	CASSFSTSGRGTDTQYF
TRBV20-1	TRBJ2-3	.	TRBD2	TGCAGTACTCCTTCGAGGACTAGCTTCTCGGCAGATACGCAGTATTTT	CSTPSRTSFSADTQYF
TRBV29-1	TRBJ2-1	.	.	TGCAGCGTTGAAGAGACGGGCGTATACAATGAGCAGTTCTTC	CSVEETGVYNEQFF
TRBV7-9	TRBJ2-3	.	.	TGTGCCAGCAGCTCAGGGGGGGACTTCACAGATACGCAGTATTTT	CASSSGGDFTDTQYF
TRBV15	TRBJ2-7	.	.	TGTGCCACCAGCAGAGGGGGAGACTCATACGAGCAGTACTTC	CATSRGGDSYEQYF
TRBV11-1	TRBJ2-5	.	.	TGTGCCAGCAGCTTAGGCCCGGGACCGTACGGCCAAGAGACCCAGTACTTC	CASSLGPGPYGQETQYF
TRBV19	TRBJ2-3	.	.	TGTGCCAGTAGTGCCGACACCTCAGATACGCAGTATTTT	CASSADTSDTQYF
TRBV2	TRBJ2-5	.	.	TGTGCCAGCAGTGACTACAGGTCAGGGTATAAGGGGGAGACCCAGTACTTC	CASSDYRSGYKGETQYF
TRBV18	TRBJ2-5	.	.	TGTGCCAGCTCACCAGGAACCAGGGATCAAGAGACCCAGTACTTC	CASSPGTRDQETQYF
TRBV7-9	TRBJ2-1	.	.	TGTGCCAGCAGCTCCCAGGGTGGAGCCACCTACAATGAGCAGTTCTTC	CASSSQGGATYNEQFF
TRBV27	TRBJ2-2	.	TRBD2	TGTGCCAGCACCCCTGGGGGGGGGATCGGGGAGCTGTTTTTT	CASTPGGGIGELFF
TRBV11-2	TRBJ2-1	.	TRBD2	TGTGCCAGCAGCCCCGCGTTAGCGGGGTTTAACCCCACGTTAACATCCTACAATGAGCAGTTCTTC	CASSPALAGFNPTLTSYNEQFF
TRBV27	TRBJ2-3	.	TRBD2	TGTGCCAGCAGTTTTTGGGGACTAGCTACAGATACGCAGTATTTT	CASSFWGLATDTQYF
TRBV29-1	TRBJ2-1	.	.	TGCAGCGGATTCGGGACTCTTGACAATGAGCAGTTCTTC	CSGFGTLDNEQFF
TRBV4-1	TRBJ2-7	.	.	TGCGCCAGCAGCCAAGATCGAGGACATGGCTACGAGCAGTACTTC	CASSQDRGHGYEQYF